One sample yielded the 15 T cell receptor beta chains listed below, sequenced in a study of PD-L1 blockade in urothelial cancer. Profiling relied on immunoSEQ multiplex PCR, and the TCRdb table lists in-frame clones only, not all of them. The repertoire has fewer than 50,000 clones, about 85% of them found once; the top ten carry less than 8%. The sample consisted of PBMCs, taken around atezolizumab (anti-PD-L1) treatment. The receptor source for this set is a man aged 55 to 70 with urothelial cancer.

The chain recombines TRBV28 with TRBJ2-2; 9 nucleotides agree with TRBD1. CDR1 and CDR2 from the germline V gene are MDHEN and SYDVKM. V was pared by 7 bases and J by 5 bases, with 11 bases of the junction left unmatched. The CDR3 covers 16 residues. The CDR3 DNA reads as TGTGCCAGCACCGCGTCAACAGGGGGCATGACCGGGGAGCTGTTTTTT. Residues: CASTASTGGMTGELFF. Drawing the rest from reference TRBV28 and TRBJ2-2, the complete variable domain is DVKVTQSSRYLVKRTGEKVFLECVQDMDHENMFWYRQDPGLGLRLIYFSYDVKMKEKGDIPEGYSVSREKKERFSLILESASTNQTSMYLCASTASTGGMTGELFFGEGSRLTVL.

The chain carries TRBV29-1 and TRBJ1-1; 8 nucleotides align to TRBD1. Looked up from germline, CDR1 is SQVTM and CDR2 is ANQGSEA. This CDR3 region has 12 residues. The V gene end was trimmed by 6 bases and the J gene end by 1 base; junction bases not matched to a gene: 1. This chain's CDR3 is CSVGTGNTEAFF. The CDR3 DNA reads TGCAGCGTAGGGACAGGGAACACTGAAGCTTTCTTT.

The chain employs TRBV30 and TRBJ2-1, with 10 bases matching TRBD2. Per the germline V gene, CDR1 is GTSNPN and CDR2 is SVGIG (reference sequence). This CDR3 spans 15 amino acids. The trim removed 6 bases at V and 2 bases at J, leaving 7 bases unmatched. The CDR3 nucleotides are TGTGCCTGCCGGCAGCGGGGGGGCGCCTACAATGAGCAGTTCTTC. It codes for CACRQRGGAYNEQFF.

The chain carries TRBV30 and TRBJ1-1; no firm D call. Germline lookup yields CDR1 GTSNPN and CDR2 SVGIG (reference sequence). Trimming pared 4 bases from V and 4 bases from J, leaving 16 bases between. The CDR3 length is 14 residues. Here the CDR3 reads CAWTQRPPRTEAFF. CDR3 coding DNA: TGTGCCTGGACCCAGAGGCCTCCGCGCACTGAAGCTTTCTTT.

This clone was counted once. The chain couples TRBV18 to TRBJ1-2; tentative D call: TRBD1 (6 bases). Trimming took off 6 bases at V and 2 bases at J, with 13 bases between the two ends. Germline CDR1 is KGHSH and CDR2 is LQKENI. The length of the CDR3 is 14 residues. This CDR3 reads CASSGIQGNYGYTF. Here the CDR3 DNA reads TGTGCCAGCTCTGGGATACAGGGAAACTATGGCTACACCTTC. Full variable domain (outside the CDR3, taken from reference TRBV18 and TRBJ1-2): NAGVMQNPRHLVRRRGQEARLRCSPMKGHSHVYWYRQLPEEGLKFMVYLQKENIIDESGMPKERFSAEFPKEGPSILRIQQVVRGDSAAYFCASSGIQGNYGYTFGSGTRLTVV.

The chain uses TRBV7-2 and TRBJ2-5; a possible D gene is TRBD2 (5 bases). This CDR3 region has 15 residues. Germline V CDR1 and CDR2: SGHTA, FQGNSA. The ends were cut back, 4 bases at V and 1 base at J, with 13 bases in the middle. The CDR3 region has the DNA TGTGCCAGCAGCTCCTCGGTAGCGACCCAAGAGACCCAGTACTTC. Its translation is CASSSSVATQETQYF.

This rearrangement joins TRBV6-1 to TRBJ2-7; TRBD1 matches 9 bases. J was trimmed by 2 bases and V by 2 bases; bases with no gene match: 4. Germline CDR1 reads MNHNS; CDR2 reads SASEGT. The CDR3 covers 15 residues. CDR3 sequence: CASSESTGGTYEQYF. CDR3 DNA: TGTGCCAGCAGTGAATCGACAGGGGGGACCTACGAGCAGTACTTC.

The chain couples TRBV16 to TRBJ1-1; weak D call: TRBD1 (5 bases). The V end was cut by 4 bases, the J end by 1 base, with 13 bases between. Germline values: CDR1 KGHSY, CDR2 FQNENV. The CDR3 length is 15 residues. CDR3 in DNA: TGTGCCAGCAGCCGCAATCCTCAGGGGAACACTGAAGCTTTCTTT. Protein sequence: CASSRNPQGNTEAFF.

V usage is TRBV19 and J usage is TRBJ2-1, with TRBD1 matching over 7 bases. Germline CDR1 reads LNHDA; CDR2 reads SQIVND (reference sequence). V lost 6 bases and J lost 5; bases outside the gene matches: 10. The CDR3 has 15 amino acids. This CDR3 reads CASSVTGKGDNEQFF. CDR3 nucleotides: TGTGCCAGTAGCGTGACAGGGAAAGGCGACAATGAGCAGTTCTTC.

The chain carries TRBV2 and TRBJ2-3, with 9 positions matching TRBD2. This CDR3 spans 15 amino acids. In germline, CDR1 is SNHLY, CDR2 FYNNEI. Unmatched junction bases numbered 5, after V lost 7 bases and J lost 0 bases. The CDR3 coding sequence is TGTGCCAGCACCAGAAGCGGGGGGAGCACAGATACGCAGTATTTT. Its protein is CASTRSGGSTDTQYF.

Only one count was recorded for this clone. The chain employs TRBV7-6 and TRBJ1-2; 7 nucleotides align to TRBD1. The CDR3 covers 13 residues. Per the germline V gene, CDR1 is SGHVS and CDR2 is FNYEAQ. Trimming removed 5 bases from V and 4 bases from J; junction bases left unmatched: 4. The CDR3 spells CASSPGQAYGYTF. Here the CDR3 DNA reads TGTGCCAGCAGCCCTGGACAGGCCTATGGCTACACCTTC.

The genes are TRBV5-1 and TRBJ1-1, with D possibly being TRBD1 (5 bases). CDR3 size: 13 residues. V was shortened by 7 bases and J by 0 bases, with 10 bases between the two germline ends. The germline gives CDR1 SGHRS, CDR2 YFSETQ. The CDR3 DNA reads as TGCGCCAGCCGGACGGGGGTGAACACTGAAGCTTTCTTT. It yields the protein CASRTGVNTEAFF.

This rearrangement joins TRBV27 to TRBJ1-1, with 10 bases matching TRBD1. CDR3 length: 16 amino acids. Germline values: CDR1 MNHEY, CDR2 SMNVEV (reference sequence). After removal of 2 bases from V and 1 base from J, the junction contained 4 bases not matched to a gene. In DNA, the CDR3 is TGTGCCAGCAGTTTAAGGGGACAGGGGCCGAACACTGAAGCTTTCTTT. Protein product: CASSLRGQGPNTEAFF.

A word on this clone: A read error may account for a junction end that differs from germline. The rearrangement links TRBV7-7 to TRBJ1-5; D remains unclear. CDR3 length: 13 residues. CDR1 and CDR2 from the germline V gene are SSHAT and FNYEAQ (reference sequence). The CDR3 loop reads CASSLGPGQPQHF. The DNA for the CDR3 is TGTGCTAGCAGCTTAGGCCCAGGTCAGCCCCAGCATTTT.

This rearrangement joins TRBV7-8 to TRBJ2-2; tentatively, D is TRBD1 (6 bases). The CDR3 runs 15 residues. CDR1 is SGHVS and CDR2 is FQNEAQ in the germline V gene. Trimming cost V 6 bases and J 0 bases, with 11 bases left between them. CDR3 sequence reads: CASSLGQSNTGELFF. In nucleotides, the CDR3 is TGTGCCAGCAGTCTAGGACAGTCGAACACCGGGGAGCTGTTTTTT.